This is a list of T cell receptor beta chains from one sample in a study of cytomegalovirus exposure and HLA in healthy donors. The assay was immunoSEQ multiplex PCR, and TCRdb's table has in-frame clones only and misses some. Altogether some 130,000 clones are present, about four fifths being singletons, with the ten largest covering under 5.5%. Sequences were obtained from PBMCs. The origin of the receptors is a man younger than 40 in good health. CDR3s include the opening cysteine and the closing phenylalanine or tryptophan. Fields, in order: clone size, J gene, D gene, V gene, CDR3 DNA, CDR3 protein. The D gene is left open where the match is weak. Clone size appears in some rows only: once, few, many, or a class for an expanded clone.

NA TRBJ2-5 NA TRBV5-1 TGCGCCAGCAGCTCACAGGGAGTTGTCCAAGAGACCCAGTACTTC CASSSQGVVQETQYF
NA TRBJ1-1 NA TRBV11-2 TGTGCCAGCAGCTGGACAGATCAGAACACTGAAGCTTTCTTT CASSWTDQNTEAFF
few TRBJ2-1 TRBD1 TRBV19 TGTGCCAGTAGTAGAAGGGGGCGGCGGGATGAGCAGTTCTTC CASSRRGRRDEQFF
NA TRBJ1-2 NA TRBV28 TGTGCCAGCCATACGGGGGGGAGAGGCTACACCTTC CASHTGGRGYTF
NA TRBJ1-5 NA TRBV28 TGTGCCAGCAAGGTTGGGGCTTATAGCAATCAGCCCCAGCATTTT CASKVGAYSNQPQHF
NA TRBJ2-1 NA TRBV11-2 TGTGCCAGCAGCTTAGAGTTAGCTCGGAGCGTGGAGGATGAGCAGTTCTTC CASSLELARSVEDEQFF
once TRBJ1-1 NA TRBV7-2 TGTGCCAGCAGCTTAGCGTACAGGGTGGACACTGAAGCTTTCTTT CASSLAYRVDTEAFF
NA TRBJ1-5 NA TRBV27 TGTGCCAGCAGCCACGGCACGGGGCCCCAGCATTTT CASSHGTGPQHF
NA TRBJ1-2 NA TRBV6-6 TGTGCCAGCAGTTACTCGATTCAGGGAAATGGCTACACCTTC CASSYSIQGNGYTF
NA TRBJ2-7 NA TRBV19 TGTGCCAGTAGTAGGGACACCTCCTACGAGCAGTACTTC CASSRDTSYEQYF
NA TRBJ1-3 NA TRBV6-5 TGTGCCAGCGGGCAGACTGGAAACACCATATATTTT CASGQTGNTIYF
NA TRBJ1-5 TRBD1 TRBV27 TGTGCCAGCAGTTTATCGCGGACAGGGAACCAGCCCCAGCATTTT CASSLSRTGNQPQHF
NA TRBJ1-2 TRBD1 TRBV6-5 TGTGCCAGCAGTTACGGAGTGGACAGGGTTGCTGGCTACACCTTC CASSYGVDRVAGYTF